This T cell receptor beta chain emerged from a study of T cells after yellow fever vaccination (dated by TCRdb to about 2019). Regarding the complete study: The SMART-Seq v4 Ultra Low Input RNA kit was used to prepare libraries from fractions with low cell numbers. Two healthy male donors, one aged 18 to 30 and one aged 30 to 40 years, made up the cohort. Blood samples were taken at several timepoints before and after primary and secondary immunization, and bulk PBMC replicates and cell subsets were isolated. To follow T-cell clones before and after primary and booster YFV17D yellow fever vaccination, bulk TCR alpha and beta repertoires were sequenced over time. The study at large found these results: Most clones expanded after primary vaccination were re-detected after the booster (around 96% of CD4 and around nine tenths of CD8), suggesting broad memory maintenance. FACS-sorted repertoires could contain abundant contaminating clonotypes from the bulk population, so computational filtering was required. A small share of clonotypes occurred in both CD4 and CD8 compartments, likely arising from convergent recombination. The secondary T-cell response was weaker than the primary response but faster, peaking on day 5 instead of day 15. Because the study included only a couple of donors, the extent to which the findings can be generalized is limited.

Sequencing was carried out with an Illumina NovaSeq 6000. TCR cDNA was synthesized by 5'RACE template switching, through which a universal primer site and unique molecular identifiers were introduced. Priming of cDNA synthesis was performed from both the TCR alpha and TCR beta constant segments. Library amplification used two PCR steps, and the second PCR step added sample barcodes and sequencing adapters. Sequencing of the libraries was done on either Illumina HiSeq 2500 (2x100 bp) or NovaSeq (2x150 bp). The paper's data handling went like this. Reads were demultiplexed and collapsed into UMI consensus sequences with MIGEC, and V(D)J alignment was performed with MiXCR. Vaccine-responding clonotypes were defined with edgeR using replicate PBMC samples, requiring FDR below 0.01 and a log2 fold change above 5 up to day 15. CD4 or CD8 identity was assigned to each bulk clonotype according to whether the clonotype was present at higher abundance in the sequenced CD4 repertoire or the sequenced CD8 repertoire. TCRdb trimmed public reads at Q25 via fastp, called clones via MiXCR and kept in-frame beta chains. Every distinct CDR3 protein forms one entry, paired with its most common genes and DNA. These V and J calls are TCRdb output, not the study's own analysis. In all, the sample holds fewer than 500,000 distinct CDR3 sequences, and roughly a sixth of those were seen once. Roughly a sixth of the sample is held by the ten biggest clonotypes.

The table lists this clonotype with a few counts. Its specific antigen is unknown. Qualities for individual bases were not recorded, and no much larger clone is one base off. Per the publication, the treatment or condition label means: live attenuated yellow fever vaccine strain. Two biological replicates of bulk PBMCs were collected at each blood-draw timepoint. PBMCs were isolated from peripheral blood using a standard Ficoll-Paque protocol. TriZol was used to extract RNA from bulk PBMCs, from CD4 and CD8 fractions, and from dextramer-positive and dextramer-negative fractions. V is pared back by 4 bases and J by 1 base, with 9 bases lying between the germline termini. The CDR3 contains 14 residues, cysteine and phenylalanine counted. Just the 42-base CDR3 DNA is kept, in frame starting at base 1. Looking up the germline V gene yields CDR1 SGHRS and CDR2 YFSETQ.

Sequences were derived from PBMCs, sampled before the yellow fever booster vaccination. This receptor was identified in a man between 18 and 35 years old who received the YFV17D yellow fever vaccine. The chain is encoded by TRBV5-1 joined to TRBJ1-5; no D gene can be assigned with confidence. The DNA sequence is as follows: TGCGCCAGCAGCCCGATGGGAAGCAATCAGCCCCAGCATTTT. It translates as CASSPMGSNQPQHF.